Listed below are T cell receptor beta chains from one sample, sequenced in a study of radiotherapy plus CTLA-4 blockade in lung cancer. Method: immunoSEQ multiplex PCR; TCRdb's copy keeps in-frame clones and lacks some. The sample consists of roughly 86,000 clones, roughly 80% of them appearing once. Source: peripheral blood, taken from a patient treated with radiotherapy plus ipilimumab. These receptor sequences come from a human donor with non-small cell lung cancer who had stable disease on radiotherapy plus ipilimumab. The CDR3 runs from the conserved cysteine through the conserved F or W. A D gene is named only where the DNA matches it firmly. Some rows mark clone size as missing; the rest say once, few, many or name a class of expanded clone.

size,V,D,J,CDR3,DNA
NA,TRBV7-8,TRBD2,TRBJ2-7,CASSVLALAGGSSSYEQYF,TGTGCCAGCAGTGTCCTAGCACTAGCGGGGGGCTCGAGCTCCTACGAGCAGTACTTC
NA,TRBV19,TRBD2,TRBJ2-7,CATSGKRGGVTYEQYF,TGTGCCACCTCAGGGAAGCGCGGGGGGGTAACCTACGAGCAGTACTTC
few,TRBV7-2,NA,TRBJ2-7,CASSSRNYYPYEQYF,TGTGCCAGCAGCTCTAGGAACTATTATCCCTACGAGCAGTACTTC
NA,TRBV15,TRBD2,TRBJ2-2,CATSRDRLAGGPGELFF,TGTGCCACCAGCAGAGATAGGCTAGCGGGAGGGCCCGGGGAGCTGTTTTTT
NA,TRBV9,NA,TRBJ2-5,CASSVAVLGIQETQYF,TGTGCCAGCAGCGTAGCCGTCTTGGGTATCCAAGAGACCCAGTACTTC
NA,TRBV13,NA,TRBJ1-2,CASRQFGPGGGYTF,TGTGCCAGCAGACAATTCGGACCGGGGGGTGGCTACACCTTC
NA,TRBV19,NA,TRBJ1-2,CASSAYREGYTF,TGTGCCAGTAGTGCCTACAGGGAAGGCTACACCTTC
NA,TRBV2,TRBD1,TRBJ1-2,CASIWDRQQDGYTF,TGTGCCAGCATTTGGGACAGGCAGCAAGATGGCTACACCTTC
NA,TRBV5-6,NA,TRBJ2-7,CASSWRDSLDEQYF,TGTGCCAGCAGCTGGAGGGACAGTCTCGACGAGCAGTACTTC
once,TRBV19,NA,TRBJ1-1,CASRTSRRGMNTEAFF,TGTGCCAGTAGGACATCGAGACGGGGGATGAACACTGAAGCTTTCTTT
NA,TRBV7-9,TRBD2,TRBJ2-5,CASSPLPGTSGRYQETQYF,TGTGCCAGCAGCCCCCTGCCCGGGACTAGCGGACGGTACCAAGAGACCCAGTACTTC
NA,TRBV2,NA,TRBJ2-3,CARTRGLGDTQYF,TGTGCCCGGACCAGGGGCTTAGGAGATACGCAGTATTTT
NA,TRBV30,NA,TRBJ1-1,CAWRPRAAPNTEAFF,TGTGCCTGGAGACCCCGGGCCGCTCCGAACACTGAAGCTTTCTTT